This TCR beta chain came from a study of graft-versus-host responses after intestinal transplantation. Sequenced by immunoSEQ multiplex PCR; TCRdb stores in-frame clones only, minus some. Seen here are more than 95,000 clones, less than 90% observed once, and the top ten hold 0.9%. To note about this clone: Its specificity is unknown.

This sequence originates from a human donor who received an intestinal transplant. The sample consisted of unstimulated CD4+ T cells sorted from spleen or lymph node cells, taken before intestinal transplant.

CDR3 bases: TGTGCCAGTAGTATAGGGGGGAGAAGAGGGATCTACGAGCAGTACTTC. Amino acids: CASSIGGRRGIYEQYF. The rearrangement joins TRBV19 to TRBJ2-7; D possibly uses TRBD1 or TRBD2 (5 bases each). The CDR3 has 16 amino acids. Germline V gives CDR1 LNHDA, CDR2 SQIVND (reference sequence). Trimming removed 1 base from V and 3 bases from J, with 16 bases in between. The full variable domain, rest sourced from reference TRBV19 and TRBJ2-7, is DGGITQSPKYLFRKEGQNVTLSCEQNLNHDAMYWYRQDPGQGLRLIYYSQIVNDFQKGDIAEGYSVSREKKESFPLTVTSAQKNPTAFYLCASSIGGRRGIYEQYFGPGTRLTVT.